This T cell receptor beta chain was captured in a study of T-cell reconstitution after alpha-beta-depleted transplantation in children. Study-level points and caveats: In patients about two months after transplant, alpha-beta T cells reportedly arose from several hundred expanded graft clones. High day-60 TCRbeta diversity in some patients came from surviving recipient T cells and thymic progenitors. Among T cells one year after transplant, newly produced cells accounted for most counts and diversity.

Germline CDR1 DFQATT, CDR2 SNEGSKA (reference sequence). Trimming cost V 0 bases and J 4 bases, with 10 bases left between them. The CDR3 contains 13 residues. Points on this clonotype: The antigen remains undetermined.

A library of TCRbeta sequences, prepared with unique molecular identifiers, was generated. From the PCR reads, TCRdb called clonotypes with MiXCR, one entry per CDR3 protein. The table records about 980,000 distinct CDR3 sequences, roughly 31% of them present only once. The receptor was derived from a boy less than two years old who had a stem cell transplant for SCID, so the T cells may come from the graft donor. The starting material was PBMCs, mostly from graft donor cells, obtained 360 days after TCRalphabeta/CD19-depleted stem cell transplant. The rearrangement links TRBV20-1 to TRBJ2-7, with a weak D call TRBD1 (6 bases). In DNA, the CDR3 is TGCAGTGCTAGAGAGACAGGTTGGTACGAGCAGTACTTC. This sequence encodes CSARETGWYEQYF.